This T cell receptor beta chain was profiled in a study of T cell repertoires and HLA-DP antigens. For pre-culture CD4+ samples, the target was 200,000 T cell genomes. Data came from immunoSEQ multiplex PCR; TCRdb stores just in-frame clones and leaves some out. The table includes roughly 110,000 clones, 80% to 95% detected once. Concerning this clone itself: The antigen remains unidentified.

The CDR3 sequence is 15 residues long. The V gene lost 1 base and the J gene lost 2 bases, with 12 bases spanning the gap. Germline V gene data show CDR1 as SGHKS and CDR2 as YYEKEE (reference sequence). V usage is TRBV5-5 and J usage is TRBJ1-1; no clear D. This receptor was obtained from a woman aged 18-30 years in good health and CMV-seronegative. The sample consisted of CD4+ T cells from PBMCs. The CDR3 sequence: CASSLYSPVNTEAFF. CDR3 nucleotides: TGTGCCAGCAGCTTGTATTCTCCCGTAAACACTGAAGCTTTCTTT.